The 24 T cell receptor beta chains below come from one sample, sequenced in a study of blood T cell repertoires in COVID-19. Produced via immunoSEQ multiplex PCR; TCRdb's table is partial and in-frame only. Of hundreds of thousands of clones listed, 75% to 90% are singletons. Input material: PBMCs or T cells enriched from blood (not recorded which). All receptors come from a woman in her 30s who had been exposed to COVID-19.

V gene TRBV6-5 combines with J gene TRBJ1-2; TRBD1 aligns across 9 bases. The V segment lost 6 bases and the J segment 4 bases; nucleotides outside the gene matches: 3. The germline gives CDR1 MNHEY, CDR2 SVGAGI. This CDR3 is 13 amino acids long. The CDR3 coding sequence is TGTGCCAGCAGACAACAGGGGGCCTATGGCTACACCTTC. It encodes CASRQQGAYGYTF.

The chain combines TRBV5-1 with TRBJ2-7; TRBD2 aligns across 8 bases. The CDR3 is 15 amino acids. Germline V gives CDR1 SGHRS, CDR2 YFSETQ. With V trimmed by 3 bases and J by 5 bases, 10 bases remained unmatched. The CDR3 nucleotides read TGCGCCAGCAGCTATAGCGGGACCCCTGGGAACGAGCAGTACTTC. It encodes CASSYSGTPGNEQYF. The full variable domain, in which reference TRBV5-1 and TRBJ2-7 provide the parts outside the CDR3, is KAGVTQTPRYLIKTRGQQVTLSCSPISGHRSVSWYQQTPGQGLQFLFEYFSETQRNKGNFPGRFSGRQFSNSRSEMNVSTLELGDSALYLCASSYSGTPGNEQYFGPGTRLTVT.

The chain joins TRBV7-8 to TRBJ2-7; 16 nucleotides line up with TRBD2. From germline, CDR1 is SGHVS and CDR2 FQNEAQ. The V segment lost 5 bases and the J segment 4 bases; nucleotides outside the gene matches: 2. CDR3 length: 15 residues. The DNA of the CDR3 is TGTGCCAGCAGCCCGGGACTAGCGGGAGGGTACGAGCAGTACTTC. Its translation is CASSPGLAGGYEQYF.

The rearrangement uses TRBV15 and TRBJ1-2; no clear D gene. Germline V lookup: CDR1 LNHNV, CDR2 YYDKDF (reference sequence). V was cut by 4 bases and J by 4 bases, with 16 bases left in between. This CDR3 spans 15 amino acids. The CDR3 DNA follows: TGTGCCACCAGCACCTCTTACGACGGGAGCTATGGCTACACCTTC. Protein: CATSTSYDGSYGYTF.

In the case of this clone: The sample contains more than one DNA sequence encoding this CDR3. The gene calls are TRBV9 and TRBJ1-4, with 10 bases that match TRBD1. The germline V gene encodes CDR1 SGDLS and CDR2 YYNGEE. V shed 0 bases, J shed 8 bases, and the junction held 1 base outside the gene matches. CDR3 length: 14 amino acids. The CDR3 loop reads CASSVGTGGEKLFF. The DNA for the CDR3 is TGTGCCAGCAGCGTAGGGACAGGGGGGGAAAAACTGTTTTTT.

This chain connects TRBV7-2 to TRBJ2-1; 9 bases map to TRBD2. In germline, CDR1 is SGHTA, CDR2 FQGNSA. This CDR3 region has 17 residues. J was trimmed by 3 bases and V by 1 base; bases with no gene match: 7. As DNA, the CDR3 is TGTGCCAGCAGCTTAGGGGGACTAGCCCGAAACTACAATGAGCAGTTCTTC. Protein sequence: CASSLGGLARNYNEQFF.

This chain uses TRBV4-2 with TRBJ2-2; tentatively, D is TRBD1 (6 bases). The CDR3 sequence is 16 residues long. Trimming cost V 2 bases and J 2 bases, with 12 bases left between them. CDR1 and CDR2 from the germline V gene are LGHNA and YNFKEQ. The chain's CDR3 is CASSQLRTENTGELFF. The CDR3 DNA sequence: TGTGCCAGCAGCCAACTTCGGACAGAAAACACCGGGGAGCTGTTTTTT.

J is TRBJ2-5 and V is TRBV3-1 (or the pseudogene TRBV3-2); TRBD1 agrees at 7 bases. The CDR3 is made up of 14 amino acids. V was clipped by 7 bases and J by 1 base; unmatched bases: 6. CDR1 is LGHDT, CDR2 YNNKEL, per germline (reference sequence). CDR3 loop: CASTKDRFQETQYF. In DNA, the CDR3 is TGTGCCAGCACCAAGGACAGGTTCCAAGAGACCCAGTACTTC.

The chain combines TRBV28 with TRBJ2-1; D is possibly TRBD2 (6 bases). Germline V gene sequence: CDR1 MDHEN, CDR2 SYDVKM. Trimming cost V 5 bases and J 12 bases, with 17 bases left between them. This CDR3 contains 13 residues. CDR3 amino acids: CASSRARGNVQFF. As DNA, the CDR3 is TGTGCCAGCAGTAGGGCGCGCGGGAACGTGCAGTTCTTC.

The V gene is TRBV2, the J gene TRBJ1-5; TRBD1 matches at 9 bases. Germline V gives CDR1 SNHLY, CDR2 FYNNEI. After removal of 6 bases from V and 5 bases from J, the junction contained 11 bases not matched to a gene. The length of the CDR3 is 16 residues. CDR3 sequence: CASRPKTGGVDQPQHF. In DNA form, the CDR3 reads TGTGCCAGCAGACCAAAGACAGGGGGTGTTGATCAGCCCCAGCATTTT.

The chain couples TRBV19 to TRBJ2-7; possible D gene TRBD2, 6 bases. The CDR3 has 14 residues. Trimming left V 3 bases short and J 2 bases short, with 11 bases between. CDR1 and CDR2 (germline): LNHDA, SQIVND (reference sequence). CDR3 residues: CASSMAAGPYEQYF. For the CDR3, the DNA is TGTGCCAGTAGTATGGCGGCGGGGCCCTACGAGCAGTACTTC.

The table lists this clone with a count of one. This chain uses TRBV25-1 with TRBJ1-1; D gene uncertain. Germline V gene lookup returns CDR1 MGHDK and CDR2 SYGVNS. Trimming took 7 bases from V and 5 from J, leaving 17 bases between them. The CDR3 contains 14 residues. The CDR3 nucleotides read TGTGCCAGCATGGGTAGGGAGTGGTATACTGAAGCTTTCTTT. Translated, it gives CASMGREWYTEAFF.

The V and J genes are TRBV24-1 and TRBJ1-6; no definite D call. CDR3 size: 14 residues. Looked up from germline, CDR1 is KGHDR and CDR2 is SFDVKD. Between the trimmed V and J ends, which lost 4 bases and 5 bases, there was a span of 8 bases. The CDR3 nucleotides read TGTGCCACCAGTGACACCCGAGATAATTCACCCCTCCACTTT. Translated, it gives CATSDTRDNSPLHF.

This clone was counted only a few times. The CDR3 is CASSVDQGITEAFF. The CDR3 region has the DNA TGTGCCAGCAGCGTAGATCAGGGAATAACTGAAGCTTTCTTT. The chain combines TRBV9 with TRBJ1-1; possible D gene TRBD1, 5 bases. Germline lookup yields CDR1 SGDLS and CDR2 YYNGEE. V was trimmed by 0 bases and J by 5 bases, leaving 11 bases between them. CDR3 length equals 14 residues.

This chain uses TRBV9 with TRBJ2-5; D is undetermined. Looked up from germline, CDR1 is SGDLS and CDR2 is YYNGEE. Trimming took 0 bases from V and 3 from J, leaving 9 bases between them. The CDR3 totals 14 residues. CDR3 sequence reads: CASSVDVVEETQYF. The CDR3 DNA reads TGTGCCAGCAGCGTAGATGTGGTAGAAGAGACCCAGTACTTC.

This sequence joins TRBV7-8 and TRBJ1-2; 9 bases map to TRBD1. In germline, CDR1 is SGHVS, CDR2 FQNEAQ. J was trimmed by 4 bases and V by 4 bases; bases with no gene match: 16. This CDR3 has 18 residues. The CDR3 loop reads CASSSSARITGGAYGYTF. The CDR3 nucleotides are TGTGCCAGCAGCTCCTCGGCCAGGATTACAGGGGGCGCCTATGGCTACACCTTC.

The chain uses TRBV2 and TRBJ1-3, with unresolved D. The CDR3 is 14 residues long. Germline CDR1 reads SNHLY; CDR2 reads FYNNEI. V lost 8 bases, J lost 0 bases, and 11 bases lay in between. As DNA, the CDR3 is TGTGCCAGCTATGAACGGGACTCTGGAAACACCATATATTTT. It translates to CASYERDSGNTIYF.

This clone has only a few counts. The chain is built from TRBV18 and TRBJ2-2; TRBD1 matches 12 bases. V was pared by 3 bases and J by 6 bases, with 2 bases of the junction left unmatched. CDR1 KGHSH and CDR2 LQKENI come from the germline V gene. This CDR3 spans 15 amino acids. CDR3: CASSPGQGAAGELFF. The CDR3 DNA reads TGTGCCAGCTCACCGGGACAGGGGGCTGCCGGGGAGCTGTTTTTT. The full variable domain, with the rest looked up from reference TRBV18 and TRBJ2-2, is NAGVMQNPRHLVRRRGQEARLRCSPMKGHSHVYWYRQLPEEGLKFMVYLQKENIIDESGMPKERFSAEFPKEGPSILRIQQVVRGDSAAYFCASSPGQGAAGELFFGEGSRLTVL.

As DNA, the CDR3 is TGTGCCAGCAGTCTACCCATGACAGGTTCCGAGCAGTACTTC. As protein: CASSLPMTGSEQYF. The rearrangement links TRBV28 to TRBJ2-7; possibly TRBD1 for D (6 bases). The CDR3 is made up of 14 amino acids. Trimming took off 5 bases at V and 6 bases at J, with 17 bases between the two ends. Germline CDR1 and CDR2: MDHEN and SYDVKM.

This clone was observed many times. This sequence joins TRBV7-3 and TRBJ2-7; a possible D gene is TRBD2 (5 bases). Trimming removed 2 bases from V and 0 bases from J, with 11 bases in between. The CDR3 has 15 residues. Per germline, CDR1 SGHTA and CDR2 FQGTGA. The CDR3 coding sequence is TGTGCCAGCAGCTTACAGGCAGGAGGCTCCTACGAGCAGTACTTC. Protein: CASSLQAGGSYEQYF.

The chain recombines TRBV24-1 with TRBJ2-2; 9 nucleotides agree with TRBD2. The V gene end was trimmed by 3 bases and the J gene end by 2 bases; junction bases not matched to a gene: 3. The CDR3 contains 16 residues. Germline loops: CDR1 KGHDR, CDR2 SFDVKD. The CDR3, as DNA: TGTGCCACCAGTGATGGGACTAGCCACAACACCGGGGAGCTGTTTTTT. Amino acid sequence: CATSDGTSHNTGELFF.

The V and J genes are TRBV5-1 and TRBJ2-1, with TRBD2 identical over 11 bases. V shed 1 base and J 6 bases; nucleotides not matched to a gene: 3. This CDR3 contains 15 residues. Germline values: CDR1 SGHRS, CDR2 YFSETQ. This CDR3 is CASSLTSGGRNEQFF. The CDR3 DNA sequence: TGCGCCAGCAGCTTGACTAGCGGGGGACGCAATGAGCAGTTCTTC.

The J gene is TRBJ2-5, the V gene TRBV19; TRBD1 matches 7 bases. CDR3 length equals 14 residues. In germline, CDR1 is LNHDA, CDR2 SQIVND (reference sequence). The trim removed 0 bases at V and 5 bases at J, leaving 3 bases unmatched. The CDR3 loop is CASSIDDREETQYF. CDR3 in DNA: TGTGCCAGTAGTATAGATGACAGGGAGGAGACCCAGTACTTC.

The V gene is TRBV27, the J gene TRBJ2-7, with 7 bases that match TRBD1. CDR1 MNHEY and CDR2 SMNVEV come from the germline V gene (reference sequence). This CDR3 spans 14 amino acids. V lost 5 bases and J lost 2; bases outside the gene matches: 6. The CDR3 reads CASSRDREPYEQYF. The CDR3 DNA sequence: TGTGCCAGCAGTAGAGACAGGGAACCCTACGAGCAGTACTTC.